Below, 31 T cell receptor beta chains from the same sample are listed, as sequenced in a study of cytomegalovirus exposure and HLA in healthy donors. With 60 Vbeta and 13 Jbeta primers, the PCR was carried out. Assay used: immunoSEQ multiplex PCR; TCRdb lists only in-frame clones, some missing. The sample has 160,000 or so clones; 79% are singletons. The material sequenced was PBMCs. These receptors were taken from a woman aged 40-49 years in good health and CMV-seronegative.

The chain is built from TRBV13 and TRBJ2-7, with 9 bases that match TRBD1. V was pared by 5 bases and J by 3 bases, with 17 bases of the junction left unmatched. The CDR3 length is 18 residues. Per germline, CDR1 PRHDT and CDR2 FYEKMQ (reference sequence). Written as DNA, the CDR3 is TGTGCCAGCAGCCCCTCGGGGACAGGGACCGTTGCAATCTACGAGCAGTACTTC. Protein sequence: CASSPSGTGTVAIYEQYF.

This clone is a singleton in its sample. The gene calls are TRBV7-9 and TRBJ1-5; TRBD1 agrees at 10 bases. Unmatched junction bases numbered 14, after V lost 4 bases and J lost 2 bases. Germline V gene sequence: CDR1 SEHNR, CDR2 FQNEAQ (reference sequence). This CDR3 has 19 residues. The CDR3 bases are TGTGCCAGCAGCTCCTCTTTTGCGGGACAGGGGTTCGGCAATCAGCCCCAGCATTTT. Translated: CASSSSFAGQGFGNQPQHF.

A single count supports this clone. The chain employs TRBV14 and TRBJ2-3; 9 nucleotides align to TRBD2. Germline V gene data show CDR1 as SGHDN and CDR2 as FVKESK. V shed 5 bases, J shed 6 bases, and the junction held 12 bases outside the gene matches. The CDR3 consists of 16 residues. The CDR3 region is CASSGPGLATRDTQYF. For the CDR3, the DNA is TGTGCCAGCAGCGGCCCGGGACTAGCAACCAGGGATACGCAGTATTTT.

This clone was seen a few times. The chain joins TRBV13 to TRBJ1-2; no clear D. The length of the CDR3 is 13 residues. The V end lost 0 bases, the J end lost 4 bases, and 6 bases lay between the germline ends. CDR1 and CDR2 from the germline V gene are PRHDT and FYEKMQ (reference sequence). CDR3 residues: CASSLGRSYGYTF. In nucleotides, the CDR3 is TGTGCCAGCAGCTTAGGCCGGTCCTATGGCTACACCTTC. Complete variable domain (other parts from reference TRBV13 and TRBJ1-2): AAGVIQSPRHLIKEKRETATLKCYPIPRHDTVYWYQQGPGQDPQFLISFYEKMQSDKGSIPDRFSAQQFSDYHSELNMSSLELGDSALYFCASSLGRSYGYTFGSGTRLTVV.

This chain joins TRBV9 and TRBJ2-7; 7 bases line up with TRBD2. This CDR3 is built from 13 residues. Trimming took 3 bases from V and 6 from J; bases not matched to a gene: 6. Germline-derived CDR1 and CDR2 are SGDLS and YYNGEE. CDR3: CASSAGLFGEQYF. In DNA, the CDR3 is TGTGCCAGCAGCGCGGGACTATTTGGCGAGCAGTACTTC.

The chain joins TRBV4-2 to TRBJ2-2, with 7 bases aligning to TRBD2. Germline CDR1 is LGHNA and CDR2 is YNFKEQ. There are 15 residues in the CDR3. V lost 0 bases to trimming and J lost 8 bases; unmatched junction nucleotides: 6. In DNA, the CDR3 is TGTGCCAGCAGCCAAGAGTTGGGCGGGAGTGGGGAGCTGTTTTTT. Its protein product is CASSQELGGSGELFF.

This clone has more than one count but fewer than ten. This chain uses TRBV6-5 with TRBJ1-1, with unresolved D. CDR3 length equals 15 residues. Per germline, CDR1 MNHEY and CDR2 SVGAGI. V lost 5 bases and J lost 1, with 14 bases in between. This chain's CDR3 is CASSQTGGGNTEAFF. The CDR3 bases are TGTGCCAGCAGTCAGACGGGAGGAGGGAACACTGAAGCTTTCTTT.

This clone showed up just a few times. This chain links TRBV5-6 with TRBJ2-2, with 15 bases aligning to TRBD2. There are 16 residues in the CDR3. The germline V gene has CDR1 SGHDT and CDR2 YYEEEE. V lost 4 bases and J lost 8; bases outside the gene matches: 6. The CDR3 protein is CASSQGLAGGEGELFF. The CDR3 DNA reads TGTGCCAGCAGCCAGGGACTAGCGGGGGGCGAGGGGGAGCTGTTTTTT. The variable domain in full, with the rest retrieved from reference TRBV5-6 and TRBJ2-2, is DAGVTQSPTHLIKTRGQQVTLRCSPKSGHDTVSWYQQALGQGPQFIFQYYEEEERQRGNFPDRFSGHQFPNYSSELNVNALLLGDSALYLCASSQGLAGGEGELFFGEGSRLTVL.

The V call is TRBV7-9, the J call TRBJ2-7; a weak D match, TRBD1 (6 bases). The CDR3 is 10 residues long. V lost 8 bases to trimming and J lost 5 bases, with 7 bases between them. Germline V gene sequence: CDR1 SEHNR, CDR2 FQNEAQ (reference sequence). CDR3 loop: CASEGDEQYF. In DNA form, the CDR3 reads TGTGCCAGCGAGGGGGACGAGCAGTACTTC.

The rearrangement joins TRBV7-9 to TRBJ1-2; a weak D match, TRBD1 (5 bases). Trimming took 6 bases from V and 4 from J, leaving 15 bases between them. The CDR3 consists of 14 residues. CDR1 is SEHNR, CDR2 FQNEAQ, per germline (reference sequence). CDR3 DNA: TGTGCCAGCAGTCCCCCCGGGCAGGGCTATGGCTACACCTTC. Protein sequence: CASSPPGQGYGYTF.

The chain carries TRBV28 and TRBJ2-7; 7 positions match TRBD2. CDR1 is MDHEN, CDR2 SYDVKM, per germline. There are 14 residues in the CDR3. J was trimmed by 3 bases and V by 3 bases; bases with no gene match: 5. The CDR3 reads CASSFGGTNYEQYF. As DNA, the CDR3 is TGTGCCAGCAGTTTCGGGGGGACCAACTACGAGCAGTACTTC.

This clone appeared a few times. This chain connects TRBV5-6 to TRBJ2-5, with a weak D call TRBD2 (7 bases). Germline CDR1 and CDR2: SGHDT and YYEEEE. The CDR3 consists of 15 residues. V was clipped by 3 bases and J by 5 bases, with 17 bases between them. The CDR3 reads CASSWGKGGPETQYF. CDR3 coding DNA: TGTGCCAGCAGCTGGGGGAAGGGGGGGCCGGAGACCCAGTACTTC.

This clone came up a few times. In DNA form, the CDR3 reads TGTGCCAGCAGTGAAATACAGGCGCGATATGGCTACACCTTC. Protein sequence: CASSEIQARYGYTF. The chain is built from TRBV2 and TRBJ1-2, with D maybe TRBD1 (5 bases). Deletions cut 2 bases from V and 5 bases from J, with 12 bases between. CDR1 is SNHLY and CDR2 is FYNNEI in the germline V gene. The CDR3 runs to 14 residues.

There are a few counts of this clone. This chain uses TRBV6-5 with TRBJ1-5, with D uncertain. Germline V CDR1 and CDR2: MNHEY, SVGAGI. V was pared by 5 bases and J by 6 bases, with 8 bases between. This CDR3 is 12 amino acids long. CDR3 amino acids: CASSEIFQPQHF. The CDR3 DNA sequence: TGTGCCAGCAGTGAGATTTTTCAGCCCCAGCATTTT.

The chain uses TRBV29-1 and TRBJ2-7, with D perhaps TRBD1 (5 bases). Trimming cost V 4 bases and J 3 bases, with 16 bases left between them. This CDR3 is 14 amino acids long. From germline, CDR1 is SQVTM and CDR2 ANQGSEA. The CDR3 DNA is TGCAGCGTTGCCCAGGGTTCGAGAAGCTACGAGCAGTACTTC. It yields the protein CSVAQGSRSYEQYF.

A note on this clone: Other DNA variants within this sample encode the same CDR3. The rearrangement joins TRBV7-9 to TRBJ1-1, with D maybe TRBD1 (5 bases). Germline V gene data show CDR1 as SEHNR and CDR2 as FQNEAQ (reference sequence). Trimming took off 1 base at V and 2 bases at J, with 11 bases between the two ends. The CDR3 is 15 residues long. DNA for the CDR3: TGTGCCAGCAGCTTAGGAGCAGGGCCAAACACTGAAGCTTTCTTT. Protein: CASSLGAGPNTEAFF.

V is TRBV11-3 and J is TRBJ2-3; D perhaps matches TRBD2 (6 bases). The V end was cut by 4 bases, the J end by 2 bases, with 7 bases between. CDR1 is SGHNT, CDR2 YENEEA, per germline. CDR3 length: 13 amino acids. CDR3 coding DNA: TGTGCCAGCAGCTCGGGACTCACAGATACGCAGTATTTT. Its translation is CASSSGLTDTQYF.

This chain uses TRBV29-1 with TRBJ2-7; 8 bases are shared with TRBD2. CDR1 is SQVTM, CDR2 ANQGSEA, per germline. With 6 bases clipped from V and 7 bases from J, the junction kept 14 bases outside the gene matches. The CDR3 length is 14 residues. The CDR3 loop is CSVRKRERYREQYF. The CDR3 bases are TGCAGCGTAAGAAAGCGGGAGCGCTACCGGGAGCAGTACTTC.

J is TRBJ2-7 and V is TRBV11-3, with D possibly TRBD1 on 6 matching bases. This CDR3 is built from 13 residues. V gave up 5 bases and J gave up 4 bases, with 12 bases separating them. Germline loops: CDR1 SGHNT, CDR2 YENEEA. For the CDR3, the DNA is TGTGCCAGCAGCCCCTTTAGGGGGTACGAGCAGTACTTC. It encodes CASSPFRGYEQYF.

This clone has a single count. The chain is built from TRBV7-9 and TRBJ2-2, with TRBD2 matching 9 bases. The CDR3 is 17 residues long. Germline CDR1 is SEHNR and CDR2 is FQNEAQ (reference sequence). The trim removed 8 bases at V and 5 bases at J, leaving 15 bases unmatched. CDR3 DNA: TGTGCCAGCCCCTTACGACGGACTAGCGTAGATACCGGGGAGCTGTTTTTT. As protein: CASPLRRTSVDTGELFF.

J is TRBJ1-1 and V is TRBV5-1, with a tentative D call TRBD1 (6 bases). Germline V gene lookup returns CDR1 SGHRS and CDR2 YFSETQ. V was shortened by 0 bases and J by 1 base, with 19 bases between the two germline ends. The CDR3 length is 18 residues. In DNA form, the CDR3 reads TGCGCCAGCAGCTTGGTAGTTGGGACAAACACCCGGAACACTGAAGCTTTCTTT. Amino acid sequence: CASSLVVGTNTRNTEAFF.

The CDR3 region has the DNA TGTGCCAGCAGTGCGGACAGCTCTGGAAACACCATATATTTT. It is translated as CASSADSSGNTIYF. The genes are TRBV2 and TRBJ1-3; the D gene is possibly TRBD1 (6 bases). In germline, CDR1 is SNHLY, CDR2 FYNNEI. Trimming pared 4 bases from V and 0 bases from J, leaving 7 bases between. The CDR3 is 14 amino acids.

This chain links TRBV4-2 with TRBJ1-5; 8 nucleotides agree with TRBD1. The CDR3 has 19 amino acids. The V and J ends lost 1 base and 4 bases, in that order; junction bases with no gene match: 15. CDR1 and CDR2 (germline): LGHNA, YNFKEQ. The chain's CDR3 is CASSQGVPGQVGRNQPQHF. DNA for the CDR3: TGTGCCAGCAGCCAAGGCGTACCGGGACAGGTGGGACGGAATCAGCCCCAGCATTTT.

This chain links TRBV27 with TRBJ2-7; the match to TRBD1 covers 11 bases. Per germline, CDR1 MNHEY and CDR2 SMNVEV (reference sequence). This CDR3 has 15 amino acids. V gave up 6 bases and J gave up 2 bases; unmatched junction bases: 6. The CDR3 sequence: CASRSLGQGAYEQYF. CDR3 DNA sequence: TGTGCCAGCAGGAGCCTGGGACAGGGGGCCTACGAGCAGTACTTC.

This clone was detected a few times. J is TRBJ1-2 and V is TRBV4-2, with a possible D match to TRBD1 (6 bases). The germline V gene has CDR1 LGHNA and CDR2 YNFKEQ. The CDR3 consists of 14 residues. V was shortened by 3 bases and J by 7 bases, with 15 bases between the two germline ends. In nucleotides, the CDR3 is TGTGCCAGCAGCCACGAACAGGGCTTAGTTGGCTACACCTTC. It specifies CASSHEQGLVGYTF.

The table lists this clone with many counts. The chain carries TRBV2 and TRBJ1-5; D uncertain. V lost 5 bases and J 0 bases, leaving 11 bases between the germline ends. The CDR3 contains 15 residues. Per the germline V gene, CDR1 is SNHLY and CDR2 is FYNNEI. The CDR3 here is CASSPTRNSNQPQHF. Here the CDR3 DNA reads TGTGCCAGCAGTCCCACAAGAAATAGCAATCAGCCCCAGCATTTT.

The rearrangement links TRBV6-1 to TRBJ1-5; 8 positions match TRBD1. Per germline, CDR1 MNHNS and CDR2 SASEGT. V was pared by 4 bases and J by 5 bases, with 13 bases of the junction left unmatched. This CDR3 is built from 17 residues. The chain's CDR3 is CASSVWSRGQGDQPQHF. Written as DNA, the CDR3 is TGTGCCAGCAGTGTCTGGTCGAGAGGACAGGGAGATCAGCCCCAGCATTTT.

Details on this clone: One junction end disagrees with the germline gene, perhaps due to a read error. The chain couples TRBV7-8 to TRBJ1-2, with D unclear. This CDR3 comprises 14 residues. CDR1 SGHVS and CDR2 FQNEAQ come from the germline V gene. The CDR3 sequence: CASSLAPQDYGYTF. DNA of the CDR3: TGTGCCAGCAGCTTAGCACCGCAAGACTACGGCTACACCTTC. The variable domain in full, completed from reference TRBV7-8 and TRBJ1-2, reads GAGVSQSPRYKVAKRGQDVALRCDPISGHVSLFWYQQALGQGPEFLTYFQNEAQLDKSGLPSDRFFAERPEGSVSTLKIQRTQQEDSAVYLCASSLAPQDYGYTFGSGTRLTVV.

This clone was seen a few times. The chain uses TRBV4-2 and TRBJ1-5, with D perhaps matching TRBD1 (6 bases). Trimming removed 0 bases at V and 6 bases at J, with 15 bases between. Germline loops: CDR1 LGHNA, CDR2 YNFKEQ. This CDR3 has 16 residues. CDR3 protein: CASSQDLQGFGQPQHF. The CDR3, as DNA: TGTGCCAGCAGCCAAGACCTACAGGGATTCGGTCAGCCCCAGCATTTT.

This clone was seen only once. The chain joins TRBV18 to TRBJ2-1, with D maybe TRBD1 (6 bases). Germline V lookup: CDR1 KGHSH, CDR2 LQKENI. CDR3 size: 16 residues. Trimming left V 0 bases short and J 3 bases short, with 12 bases between. DNA of the CDR3: TGTGCCAGCTCACCACCGACAGGACGAGTCTACAATGAGCAGTTCTTC. This codes for CASSPPTGRVYNEQFF.

This clone was counted only a few times. The chain has TRBV19 and TRBJ2-3; either TRBD1 or TRBD2 may fit D (6 bases each). The V gene lost 8 bases and the J gene lost 3 bases, with 12 bases spanning the gap. This CDR3 is built from 13 residues. CDR1 LNHDA and CDR2 SQIVND come from the germline V gene (reference sequence). The CDR3 DNA is TGTGCCAGTCGTAGGGGGGTGACAGATACGCAGTATTTT. Translating gives CASRRGVTDTQYF.